This T cell receptor beta chain stems from a study of CD8 T cells in Susac syndrome. Germline assignment: CDR1 SEHNR and CDR2 FQNEAQ (reference sequence). CDR3 length equals 17 residues. Losses at the gene ends were 3 bases for V and 9 bases for J; bases not matched to a gene: 13. With respect to this clonotype: The antigen is undetermined.

Reverse transcription used roughly 0.45 to 1 ug RNA and random hexamers. The amplification used immunoSEQ multiplex PCR on TCR beta CDR3; it spanned 54 Vbeta and 13 Jbeta. Via MiXCR, TCRdb re-called the immunoSEQ multiplex PCR reads, giving one row per CDR3 protein. The sample has 45,000 to 60,000 distinct CDR3 sequences; around 92% are singletons. General study results and limits: The authors acknowledged that the study's TCR sequencing and HLA analysis involved relatively few individuals.

CD8+ and CD4+ T cells from blood underwent TCR beta sequencing, which was carried out in a high-throughput format. TEMRA cells were FACS-enriched, while CD8+ and CD4+ T cells were negatively isolated. Sequenced input: CD8+ T cells from PBMCs. The chain combines TRBV7-9 with TRBJ2-1; 11 nucleotides match TRBD2. The sequence derives from a human donor in good health. CDR3 residues: CASSFPWGTSGSLEQFF. CDR3 sequence (DNA): TGTGCCAGCAGCTTCCCATGGGGAACTAGCGGGAGTCTTGAGCAGTTCTTC.